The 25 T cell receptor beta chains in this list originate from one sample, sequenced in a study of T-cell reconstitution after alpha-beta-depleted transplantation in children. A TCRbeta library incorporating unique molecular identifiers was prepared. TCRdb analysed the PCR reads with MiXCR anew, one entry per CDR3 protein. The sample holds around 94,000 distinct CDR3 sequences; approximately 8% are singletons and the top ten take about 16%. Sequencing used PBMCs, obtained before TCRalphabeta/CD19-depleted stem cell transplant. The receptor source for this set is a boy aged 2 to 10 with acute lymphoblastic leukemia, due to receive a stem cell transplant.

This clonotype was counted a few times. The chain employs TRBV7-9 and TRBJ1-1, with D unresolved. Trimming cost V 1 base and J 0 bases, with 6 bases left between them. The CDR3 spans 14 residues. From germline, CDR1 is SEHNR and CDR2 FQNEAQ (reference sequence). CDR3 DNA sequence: TGTGCCAGCAGCTTAGGGGAGCTGAACACTGAAGCTTTCTTT. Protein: CASSLGELNTEAFF.

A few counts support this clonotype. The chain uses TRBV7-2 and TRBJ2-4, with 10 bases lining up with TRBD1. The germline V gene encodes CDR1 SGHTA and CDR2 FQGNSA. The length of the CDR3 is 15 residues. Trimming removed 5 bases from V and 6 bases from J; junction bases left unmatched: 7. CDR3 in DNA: TGTGCCAGCAGCATCCCGGGACAGGGGCTAAACATTCAGTACTTC. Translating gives CASSIPGQGLNIQYF.

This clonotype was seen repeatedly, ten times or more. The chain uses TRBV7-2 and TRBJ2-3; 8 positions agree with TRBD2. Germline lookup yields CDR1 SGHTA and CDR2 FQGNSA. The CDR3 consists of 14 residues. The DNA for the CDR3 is TGTGCTGTGGGTCGGGGGGGGACAACAGATACGCAGTATTTT. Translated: CAVGRGGTTDTQYF.

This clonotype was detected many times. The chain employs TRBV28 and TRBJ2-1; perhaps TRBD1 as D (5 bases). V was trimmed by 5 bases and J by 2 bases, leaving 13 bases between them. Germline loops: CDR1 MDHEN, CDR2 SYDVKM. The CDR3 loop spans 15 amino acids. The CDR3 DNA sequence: TGTGCCAGCAGTCCGGACACTCACCCCTACAATGAGCAGTTCTTC. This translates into CASSPDTHPYNEQFF. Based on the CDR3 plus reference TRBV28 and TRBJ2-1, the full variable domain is DVKVTQSSRYLVKRTGEKVFLECVQDMDHENMFWYRQDPGLGLRLIYFSYDVKMKEKGDIPEGYSVSREKKERFSLILESASTNQTSMYLCASSPDTHPYNEQFFGPGTRLTVL.

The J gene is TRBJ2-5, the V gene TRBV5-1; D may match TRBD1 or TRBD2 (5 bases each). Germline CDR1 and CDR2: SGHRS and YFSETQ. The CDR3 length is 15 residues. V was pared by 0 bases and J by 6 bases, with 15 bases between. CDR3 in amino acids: CASSLALGESKTQYF. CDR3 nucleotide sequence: TGCGCCAGCAGCTTGGCCTTGGGGGAGTCTAAGACCCAGTACTTC. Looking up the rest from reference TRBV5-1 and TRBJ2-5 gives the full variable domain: KAGVTQTPRYLIKTRGQQVTLSCSPISGHRSVSWYQQTPGQGLQFLFEYFSETQRNKGNFPGRFSGRQFSNSRSEMNVSTLELGDSALYLCASSLALGESKTQYFGPGTRLLVL.

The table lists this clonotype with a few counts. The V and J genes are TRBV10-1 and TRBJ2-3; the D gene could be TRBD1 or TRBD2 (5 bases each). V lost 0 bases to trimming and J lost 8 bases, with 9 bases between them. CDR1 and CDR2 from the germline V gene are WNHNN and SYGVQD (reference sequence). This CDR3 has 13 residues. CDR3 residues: CASSESAGGTQYF. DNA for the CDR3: TGCGCCAGCAGTGAGTCCGCTGGGGGTACGCAGTATTTT.

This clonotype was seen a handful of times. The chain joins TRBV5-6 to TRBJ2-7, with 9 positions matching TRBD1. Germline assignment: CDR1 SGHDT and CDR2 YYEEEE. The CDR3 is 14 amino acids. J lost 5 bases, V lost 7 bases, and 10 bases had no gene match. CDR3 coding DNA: TGTGCCAGCTGTCCCGGGACAGGGTTCCACGAGCAGTACTTC. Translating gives CASCPGTGFHEQYF.

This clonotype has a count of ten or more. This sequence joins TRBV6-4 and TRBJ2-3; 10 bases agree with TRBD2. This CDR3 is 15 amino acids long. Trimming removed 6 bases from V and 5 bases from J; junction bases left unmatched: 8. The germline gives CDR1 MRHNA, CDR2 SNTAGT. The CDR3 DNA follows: TGTGCCAGCAGCTCCAGCGGGGGGGCAGGAGATACGCAGTATTTT. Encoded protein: CASSSSGGAGDTQYF.

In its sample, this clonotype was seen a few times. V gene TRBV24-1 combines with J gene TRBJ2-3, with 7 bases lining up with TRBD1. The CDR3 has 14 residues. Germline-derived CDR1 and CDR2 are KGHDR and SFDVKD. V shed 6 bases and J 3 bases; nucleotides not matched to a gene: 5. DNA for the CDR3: TGTGCCACCAGTCAAGGGGGCGGGACAGATACGCAGTATTTT. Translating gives CATSQGGGTDTQYF.

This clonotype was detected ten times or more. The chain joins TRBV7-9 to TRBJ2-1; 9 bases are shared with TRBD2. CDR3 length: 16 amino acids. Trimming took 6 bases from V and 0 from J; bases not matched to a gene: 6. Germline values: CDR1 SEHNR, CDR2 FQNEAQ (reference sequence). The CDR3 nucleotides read TGTGCCAGCAGTAGGGCGGGGGGGCGCTCCTACAATGAGCAGTTCTTC. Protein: CASSRAGGRSYNEQFF.

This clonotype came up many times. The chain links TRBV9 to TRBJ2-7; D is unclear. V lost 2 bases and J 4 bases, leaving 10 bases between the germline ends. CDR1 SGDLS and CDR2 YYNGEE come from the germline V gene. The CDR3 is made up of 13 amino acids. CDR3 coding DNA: TGTGCCAGCAGCGTGGCCCCATTTTACGAGCAGTACTTC. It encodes CASSVAPFYEQYF.

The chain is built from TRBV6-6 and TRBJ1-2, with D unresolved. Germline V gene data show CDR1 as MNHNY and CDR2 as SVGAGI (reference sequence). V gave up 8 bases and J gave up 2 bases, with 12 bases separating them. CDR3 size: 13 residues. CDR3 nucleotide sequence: TGTGCCAGCGGCCTAGTGGGGAACTATGGCTACACCTTC. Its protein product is CASGLVGNYGYTF.

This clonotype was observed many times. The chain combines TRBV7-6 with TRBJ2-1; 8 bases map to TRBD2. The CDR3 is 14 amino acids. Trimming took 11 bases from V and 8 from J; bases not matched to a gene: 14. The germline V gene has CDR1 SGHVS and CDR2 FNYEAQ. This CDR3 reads CASGEVAGSYEQFF. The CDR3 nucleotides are TGTGCCTCCGGCGAGGTAGCGGGGAGTTATGAGCAGTTCTTC.

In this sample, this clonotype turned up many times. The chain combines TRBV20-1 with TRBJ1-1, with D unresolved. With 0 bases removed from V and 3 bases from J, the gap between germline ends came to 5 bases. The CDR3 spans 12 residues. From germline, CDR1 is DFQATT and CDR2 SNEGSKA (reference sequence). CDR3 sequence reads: CSARDGDTEAFF. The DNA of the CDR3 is TGCAGTGCTAGAGATGGGGACACTGAAGCTTTCTTT.

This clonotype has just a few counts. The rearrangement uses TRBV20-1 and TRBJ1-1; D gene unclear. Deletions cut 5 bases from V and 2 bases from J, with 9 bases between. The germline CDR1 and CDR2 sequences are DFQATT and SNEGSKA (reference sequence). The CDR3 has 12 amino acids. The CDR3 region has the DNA TGCAGTGCTCGAACAGCAAACACTGAAGCTTTCTTT. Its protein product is CSARTANTEAFF.

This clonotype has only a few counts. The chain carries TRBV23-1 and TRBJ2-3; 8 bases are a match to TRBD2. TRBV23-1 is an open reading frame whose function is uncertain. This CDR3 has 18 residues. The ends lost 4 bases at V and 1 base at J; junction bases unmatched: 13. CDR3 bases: TGCGCCAGCAGTCCCTCGACGGGTGGACTAGCCCGCACAGATACGCAGTATTTT. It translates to CASSPSTGGLARTDTQYF.

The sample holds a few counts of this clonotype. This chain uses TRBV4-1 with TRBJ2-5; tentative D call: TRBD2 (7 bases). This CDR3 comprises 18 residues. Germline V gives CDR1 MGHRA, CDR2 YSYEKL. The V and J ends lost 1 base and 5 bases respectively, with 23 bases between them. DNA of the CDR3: TGCGCCAGCAGCCAAGCGGGGGGCCAGGGAGGGTTGGGTGAGACCCAGTACTTC. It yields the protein CASSQAGGQGGLGETQYF.

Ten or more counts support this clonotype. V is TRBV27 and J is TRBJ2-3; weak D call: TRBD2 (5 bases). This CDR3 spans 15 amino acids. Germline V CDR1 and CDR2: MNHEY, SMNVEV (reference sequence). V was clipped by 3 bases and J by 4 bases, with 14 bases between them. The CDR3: CASSFSGMGADTQYF. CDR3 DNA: TGTGCCAGCAGTTTCTCCGGGATGGGCGCAGATACGCAGTATTTT.

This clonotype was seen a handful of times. This CDR3 reads CASWSGDYGYTF. CDR3 nucleotide sequence: TGTGCCAGCTGGTCGGGAGACTATGGCTACACCTTC. The rearrangement uses TRBV6-5 and TRBJ1-2; D gene uncertain. Trimming shortened V by 8 bases and J by 3 bases, and 10 bases separated the two germline ends. Germline CDR1 reads MNHEY; CDR2 reads SVGAGI. The CDR3 loop spans 12 amino acids.

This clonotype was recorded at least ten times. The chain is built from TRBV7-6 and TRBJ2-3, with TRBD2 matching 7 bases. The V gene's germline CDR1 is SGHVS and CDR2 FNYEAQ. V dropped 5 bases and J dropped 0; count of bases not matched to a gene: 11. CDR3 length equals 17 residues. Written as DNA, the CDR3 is TGTGCCAGCAGCGAGACAGTTAGCGGGTCTAGCACAGATACGCAGTATTTT. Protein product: CASSETVSGSSTDTQYF.

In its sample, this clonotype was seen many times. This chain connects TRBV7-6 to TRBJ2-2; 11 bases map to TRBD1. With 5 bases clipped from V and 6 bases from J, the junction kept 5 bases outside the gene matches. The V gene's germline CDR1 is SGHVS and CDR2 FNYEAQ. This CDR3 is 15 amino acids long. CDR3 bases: TGTGCCAGCAGCCTGGGACAGGGGGTGCCCGGGGAGCTGTTTTTT. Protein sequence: CASSLGQGVPGELFF. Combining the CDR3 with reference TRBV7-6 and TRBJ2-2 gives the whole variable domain GAGVSQSPRYKVTKRGQDVALRCDPISGHVSLYWYRQALGQGPEFLTYFNYEAQQDKSGLPNDRFSAERPEGSISTLTIQRTEQRDSAMYRCASSLGQGVPGELFFGEGSRLTVL.

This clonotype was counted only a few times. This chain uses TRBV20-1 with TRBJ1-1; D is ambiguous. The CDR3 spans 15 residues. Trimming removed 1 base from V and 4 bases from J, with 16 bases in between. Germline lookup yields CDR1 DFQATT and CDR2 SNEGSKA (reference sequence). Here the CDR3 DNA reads TGCAGTGCTAGAGGAGAGGGATCGGCCGCCACTGAAGCTTTCTTT. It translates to CSARGEGSAATEAFF.

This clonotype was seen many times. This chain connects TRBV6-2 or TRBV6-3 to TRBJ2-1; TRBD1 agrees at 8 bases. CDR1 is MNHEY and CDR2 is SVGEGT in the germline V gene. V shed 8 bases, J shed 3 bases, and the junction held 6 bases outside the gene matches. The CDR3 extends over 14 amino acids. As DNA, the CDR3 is TGTGCCAGCGCGGACAGGGTTGACTACAATGAGCAGTTCTTC. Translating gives CASADRVDYNEQFF.

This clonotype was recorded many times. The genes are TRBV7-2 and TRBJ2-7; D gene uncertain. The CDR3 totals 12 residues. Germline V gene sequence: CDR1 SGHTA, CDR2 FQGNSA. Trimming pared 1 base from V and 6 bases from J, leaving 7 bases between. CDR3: CASSLGWVEQYF. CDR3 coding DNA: TGTGCCAGCAGCTTAGGCTGGGTCGAGCAGTACTTC.

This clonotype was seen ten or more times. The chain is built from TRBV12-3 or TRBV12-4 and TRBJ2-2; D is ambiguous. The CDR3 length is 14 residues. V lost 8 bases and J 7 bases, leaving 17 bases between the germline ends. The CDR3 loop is CASLPTGVGGELFF. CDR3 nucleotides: TGTGCCAGCCTTCCGACCGGAGTGGGCGGGGAGCTGTTTTTT.